The next 20 T cell receptor beta chains were all read from a single sample in a study of lymphopenia after photon versus proton radiotherapy. TCRdb's copy holds only in-frame clones and misses some; the assay was immunoSEQ multiplex PCR. The table includes 150,000 to 200,000 clones, approximately 91% detected once. Sequencing used peripheral blood, obtained from a patient treated with photon-based radiotherapy. These receptors were collected from a man aged 50 or older with gastric cancer.

The gene calls are TRBV2 and TRBJ2-2; 12 nucleotides align to TRBD1. The germline V gene encodes CDR1 SNHLY and CDR2 FYNNEI. V was pared by 8 bases and J by 4 bases, with 11 bases of the junction left unmatched. The length of the CDR3 is 17 residues. In DNA, the CDR3 is TGTGCCAGCGCGAAGGGACAGGGGGCCTTTGGCACCGGGGAGCTGTTTTTT. This codes for CASAKGQGAFGTGELFF. Complete variable domain (other parts from reference TRBV2 and TRBJ2-2): EPEVTQTPSHQVTQMGQEVILRCVPISNHLYFYWYRQILGQKVEFLVSFYNNEISEKSEIFDDQFSVERPDGSNFTLKIRSTKLEDSAMYFCASAKGQGAFGTGELFFGEGSRLTVL.

The chain is built from TRBV18 and TRBJ1-5, with 8 bases identical to TRBD1. Germline lookup yields CDR1 KGHSH and CDR2 LQKENI. The CDR3 is 15 amino acids. The V gene end was trimmed by 6 bases and the J gene end by 0 bases; junction bases not matched to a gene: 4. CDR3 DNA sequence: TGTGCCAGCTCTCAGGGGGCCCTTAGCAATCAGCCCCAGCATTTT. Translating it yields CASSQGALSNQPQHF.

The chain has TRBV11-3 and TRBJ2-1, with TRBD2 as a possible D gene (5 bases). The V gene's germline CDR1 is SGHNT and CDR2 YENEEA. The CDR3 has 13 amino acids. Trimming shortened V by 4 bases and J by 9 bases, and 13 bases separated the two germline ends. In DNA, the CDR3 is TGTGCCAGCAGCTCAGCGGCATATGGTGAGCAGTTCTTC. The encoded protein is CASSSAAYGEQFF.

The CDR3 DNA follows: TGTGCCAGTCGGGACAATAGCAATCAGCCCCAGCATTTT. Amino acid sequence: CASRDNSNQPQHF. The rearrangement joins TRBV2 to TRBJ1-5; tentatively, D is TRBD1 (6 bases). V was cut by 9 bases and J by 0 bases, with 9 bases left in between. CDR3 size: 13 residues. The germline CDR1 and CDR2 sequences are SNHLY and FYNNEI.

This sequence joins TRBV11-2 and TRBJ2-7; 9 bases fit TRBD2. After removal of 4 bases from V and 3 bases from J, the junction contained 10 bases not matched to a gene. Germline V CDR1 and CDR2: SGHAT, FQNNGV. This CDR3 is built from 16 residues. For the CDR3, the DNA is TGTGCCAGCAGCTCGTATTCTCGGACTAGCGACTACGAGCAGTACTTC. This sequence encodes CASSSYSRTSDYEQYF.

The chain couples TRBV10-3 to TRBJ2-7; D remains unclear. V lost 3 bases and J lost 2, with 11 bases in between. The CDR3 contains 14 residues. Germline lookup yields CDR1 ENHRY and CDR2 SYGVKD. CDR3 in amino acids: CAISDSALPYEQYF. In DNA form, the CDR3 reads TGTGCCATCAGTGACTCGGCACTTCCCTACGAGCAGTACTTC.

The rearrangement uses TRBV7-9 and TRBJ2-3; no definite D call. V was shortened by 1 base and J by 5 bases, with 7 bases between the two germline ends. Germline loops: CDR1 SEHNR, CDR2 FQNEAQ (reference sequence). CDR3 size: 13 residues. The CDR3 DNA follows: TGTGCCAGCAGCTTAGTTTATCTAGATACGCAGTATTTT. As protein: CASSLVYLDTQYF.

The chain recombines TRBV7-8 with TRBJ1-1, with D hard to call. Germline V lookup: CDR1 SGHVS, CDR2 FQNEAQ. This CDR3 region has 15 residues. Trimming shortened V by 5 bases and J by 4 bases, and 17 bases separated the two germline ends. CDR3 loop: CASSVSTSRATEAFF. CDR3 nucleotides: TGTGCCAGCAGCGTATCAACATCCCGGGCCACTGAAGCTTTCTTT.

V is TRBV12-5 and J is TRBJ1-2; maybe TRBD1 (5 bases). Trimming cost V 5 bases and J 4 bases, with 8 bases left between them. Per germline, CDR1 LGHNT and CDR2 FRNRAP. This CDR3 region has 12 residues. CDR3: CASGIGAYGYTF. The CDR3 coding sequence is TGTGCTAGTGGTATCGGGGCCTATGGCTACACCTTC.

This clone came up once. The chain employs TRBV5-1 and TRBJ1-2; D gene unclear. CDR1 and CDR2 (germline): SGHRS, YFSETQ. The CDR3 contains 15 residues. V shed 5 bases and J shed 3 bases, with 17 bases lying between them. CDR3 in amino acids: CASRTGPGKDYGYTF. The CDR3 DNA sequence: TGCGCCAGCAGGACCGGCCCCGGGAAGGACTATGGCTACACCTTC.

J is TRBJ1-2 and V is TRBV10-3; 12 bases fit TRBD1. V shed 6 bases and J 8 bases; nucleotides not matched to a gene: 4. The germline CDR1 and CDR2 sequences are ENHRY and SYGVKD. The CDR3 covers 13 residues. CDR3 sequence reads: CAIRPGQGAGYTF. The CDR3 region has the DNA TGTGCCATCAGGCCGGGACAGGGGGCGGGCTACACCTTC.

The chain joins TRBV30 to TRBJ1-4; D perhaps matches TRBD1 (6 bases). The CDR3 runs to 14 residues. The V and J ends lost 2 bases and 7 bases respectively, with 14 bases between them. Germline V gene sequence: CDR1 GTSNPN, CDR2 SVGIG (reference sequence). CDR3 DNA sequence: TGTGCCTGGAGTCCACAGGGTGTGCGTGAAAAACTGTTTTTT. Residues: CAWSPQGVREKLFF.

The gene calls are TRBV4-1 and TRBJ1-1, with 9 bases aligning to TRBD1. This CDR3 has 15 residues. V gave up 6 bases and J gave up 7 bases; unmatched junction bases: 12. Germline V gives CDR1 MGHRA, CDR2 YSYEKL. The CDR3 here is CASRVEGTGHYEAFF. CDR3 coding DNA: TGCGCCAGCAGAGTTGAGGGGACAGGGCATTATGAAGCTTTCTTT.

V gene TRBV9 combines with J gene TRBJ2-3; no clear D. Germline V gene sequence: CDR1 SGDLS, CDR2 YYNGEE. The V gene lost 0 bases and the J gene lost 5 bases, with 4 bases spanning the gap. This CDR3 comprises 12 residues. The CDR3: CASSVGKDTQYF. The CDR3 nucleotides are TGTGCCAGCAGCGTAGGAAAAGATACGCAGTATTTT.

V usage is TRBV6-1 and J usage is TRBJ2-1; D not certain. Germline CDR1 and CDR2: MNHNS and SASEGT. Trimming took off 1 base at V and 10 bases at J, with 11 bases between the two ends. The CDR3 is 13 residues long. The CDR3 spells CASSEELRWEQFF. The CDR3 nucleotides are TGTGCCAGCAGTGAAGAGCTGAGGTGGGAGCAGTTCTTC.

This rearrangement joins TRBV18 to TRBJ1-2; D is ambiguous. Trimming stripped 6 bases from V and 7 bases from J, with 18 bases between. The germline V gene has CDR1 KGHSH and CDR2 LQKENI. This CDR3 comprises 14 residues. CDR3 region: CASSRAAVWAGYTF. In nucleotides, the CDR3 is TGTGCCAGCTCCCGCGCCGCCGTTTGGGCTGGCTACACCTTC. The variable domain in full, completed from reference TRBV18 and TRBJ1-2, reads NAGVMQNPRHLVRRRGQEARLRCSPMKGHSHVYWYRQLPEEGLKFMVYLQKENIIDESGMPKERFSAEFPKEGPSILRIQQVVRGDSAAYFCASSRAAVWAGYTFGSGTRLTVV.

The chain is built from TRBV11-2 and TRBJ2-3; 9 bases align to TRBD2. The CDR3 is 17 amino acids. V trimming: 0 bases; J trimming: 1 base; junction bases outside the gene matches: 5. From germline, CDR1 is SGHAT and CDR2 FQNNGV. CDR3 sequence (DNA): TGTGCCAGCAGCTTAGATCACGGCGGGAGGGGCACAGATACGCAGTATTTT. Encoded protein: CASSLDHGGRGTDTQYF.

The rearrangement links TRBV5-1 to TRBJ1-1; D might be TRBD1 (6 bases). The CDR3 spans 16 residues. Trimming removed 0 bases at V and 1 base at J, with 13 bases between. Per germline, CDR1 SGHRS and CDR2 YFSETQ. CDR3 in amino acids: CASSLGGGAQNTEAFF. The CDR3 DNA follows: TGCGCCAGCAGCTTGGGTGGGGGCGCGCAGAACACTGAAGCTTTCTTT. Together with reference TRBV5-1 and TRBJ1-1, the CDR3 gives the full variable domain: KAGVTQTPRYLIKTRGQQVTLSCSPISGHRSVSWYQQTPGQGLQFLFEYFSETQRNKGNFPGRFSGRQFSNSRSEMNVSTLELGDSALYLCASSLGGGAQNTEAFFGQGTRLTVV.

CDR3 protein: CASCRDPNTGELFF. The CDR3, as DNA: TGTGCCAGCTGCCGGGATCCTAACACCGGGGAGCTGTTTTTT. The rearrangement joins TRBV6-6 to TRBJ2-2; TRBD2 is a possible D gene (5 bases). The CDR3 covers 14 residues. The germline CDR1 and CDR2 sequences are MNHNY and SVGAGI (reference sequence). Trimming cost V 8 bases and J 2 bases, with 12 bases left between them.

The chain carries TRBV5-1 and TRBJ2-1; tentatively, D is TRBD2 (6 bases). Trimming removed 4 bases at V and 3 bases at J, with 17 bases between. The germline gives CDR1 SGHRS, CDR2 YFSETQ. The CDR3 covers 16 residues. The CDR3 loop reads CASSLDGSSGYNEQFF. DNA of the CDR3: TGCGCCAGCAGCCTGGACGGGAGCAGTGGCTACAATGAGCAGTTCTTC.